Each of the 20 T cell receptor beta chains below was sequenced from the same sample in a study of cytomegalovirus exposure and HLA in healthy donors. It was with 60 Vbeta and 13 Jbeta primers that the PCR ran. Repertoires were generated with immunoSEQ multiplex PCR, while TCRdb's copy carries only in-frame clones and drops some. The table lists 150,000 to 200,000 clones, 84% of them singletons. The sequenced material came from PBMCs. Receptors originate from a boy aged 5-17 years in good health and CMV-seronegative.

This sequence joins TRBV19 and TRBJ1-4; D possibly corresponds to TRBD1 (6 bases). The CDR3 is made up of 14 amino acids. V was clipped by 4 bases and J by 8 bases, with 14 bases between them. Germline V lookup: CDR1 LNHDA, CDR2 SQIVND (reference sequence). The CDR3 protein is CASSTGTTGEKLFF. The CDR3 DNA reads TGTGCCAGTAGTACCGGGACCACAGGGGAAAAACTGTTTTTT.

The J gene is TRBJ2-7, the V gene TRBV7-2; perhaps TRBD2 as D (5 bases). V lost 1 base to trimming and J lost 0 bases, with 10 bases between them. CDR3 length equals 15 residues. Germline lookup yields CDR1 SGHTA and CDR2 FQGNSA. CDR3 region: CASSLVPGSSYEQYF. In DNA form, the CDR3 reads TGTGCCAGCAGCTTAGTTCCGGGAAGCTCCTACGAGCAGTACTTC.

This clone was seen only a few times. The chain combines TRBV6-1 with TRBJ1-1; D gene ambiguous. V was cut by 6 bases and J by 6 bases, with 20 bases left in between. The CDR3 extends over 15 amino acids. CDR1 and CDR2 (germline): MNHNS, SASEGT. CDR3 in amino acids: CASRPGAEGSPEAFF. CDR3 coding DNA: TGTGCCAGCAGGCCTGGAGCAGAAGGTTCACCTGAAGCTTTCTTT.

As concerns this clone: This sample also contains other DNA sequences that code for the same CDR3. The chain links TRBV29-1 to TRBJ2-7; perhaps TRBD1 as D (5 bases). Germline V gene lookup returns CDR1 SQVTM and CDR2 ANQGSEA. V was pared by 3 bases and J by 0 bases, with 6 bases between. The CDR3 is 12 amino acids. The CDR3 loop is CSVETDSYEQYF. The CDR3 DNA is TGCAGCGTTGAGACAGACTCCTACGAGCAGTACTTC.

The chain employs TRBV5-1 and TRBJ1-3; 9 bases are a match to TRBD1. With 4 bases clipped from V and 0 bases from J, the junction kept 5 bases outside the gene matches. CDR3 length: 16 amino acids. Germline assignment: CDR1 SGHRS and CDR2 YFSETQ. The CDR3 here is CASSPGTGNSGNTIYF. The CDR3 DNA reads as TGCGCCAGCAGCCCCGGGACAGGGAACTCTGGAAACACCATATATTTT.

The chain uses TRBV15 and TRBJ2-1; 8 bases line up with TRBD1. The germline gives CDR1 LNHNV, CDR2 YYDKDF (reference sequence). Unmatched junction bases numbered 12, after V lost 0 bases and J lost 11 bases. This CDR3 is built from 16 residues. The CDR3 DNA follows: TGTGCCACCAGCAGAGAGAGGCAGGGGGCTCTTTTGCAGCAGTTCTTC. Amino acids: CATSRERQGALLQQFF.

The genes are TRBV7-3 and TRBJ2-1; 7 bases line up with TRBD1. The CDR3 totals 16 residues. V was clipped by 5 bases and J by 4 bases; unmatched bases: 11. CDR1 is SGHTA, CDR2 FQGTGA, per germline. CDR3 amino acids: CASSPSPRGFYNEQFF. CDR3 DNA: TGTGCCAGCAGCCCTTCTCCCAGGGGGTTTTACAATGAGCAGTTCTTC.

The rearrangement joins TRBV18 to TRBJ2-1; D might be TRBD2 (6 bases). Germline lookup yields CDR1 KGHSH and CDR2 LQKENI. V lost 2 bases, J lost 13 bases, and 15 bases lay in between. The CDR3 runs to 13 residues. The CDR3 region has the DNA TGTGCCAGCTCACCAACTGGGGGGTATCGTCAGTTCTTC. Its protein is CASSPTGGYRQFF.

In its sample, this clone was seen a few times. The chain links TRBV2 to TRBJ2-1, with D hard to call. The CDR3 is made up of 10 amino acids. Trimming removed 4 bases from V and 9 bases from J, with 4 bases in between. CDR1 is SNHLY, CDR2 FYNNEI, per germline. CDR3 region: CASSGAEQFF. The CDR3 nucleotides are TGTGCCAGCAGTGGGGCTGAGCAGTTCTTC.

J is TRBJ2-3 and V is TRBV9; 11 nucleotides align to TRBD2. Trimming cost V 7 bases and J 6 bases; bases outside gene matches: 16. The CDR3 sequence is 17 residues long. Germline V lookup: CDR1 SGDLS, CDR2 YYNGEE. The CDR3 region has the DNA TGTGCCAGCTCCATGGGTCTAGCGGGAGGTCGTTTGGATACGCAGTATTTT. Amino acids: CASSMGLAGGRLDTQYF.

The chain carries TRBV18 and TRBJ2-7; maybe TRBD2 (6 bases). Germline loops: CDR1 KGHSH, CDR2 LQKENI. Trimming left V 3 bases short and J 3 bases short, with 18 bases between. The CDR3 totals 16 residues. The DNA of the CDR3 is TGTGCCAGCTCACCCAAACTTGCGGGATGGTACTACGAGCAGTACTTC. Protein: CASSPKLAGWYYEQYF.

The CDR3 here is CASSAVTGTGIGAFF. The CDR3 DNA reads TGTGCCAGCAGCGCCGTCACCGGGACAGGGATTGGGGCTTTCTTT. V usage is TRBV6-1 and J usage is TRBJ1-1; 9 bases are a match to TRBD1. Germline values: CDR1 MNHNS, CDR2 SASEGT. V lost 6 bases to trimming and J lost 11 bases; unmatched junction nucleotides: 16. This CDR3 region has 15 residues.

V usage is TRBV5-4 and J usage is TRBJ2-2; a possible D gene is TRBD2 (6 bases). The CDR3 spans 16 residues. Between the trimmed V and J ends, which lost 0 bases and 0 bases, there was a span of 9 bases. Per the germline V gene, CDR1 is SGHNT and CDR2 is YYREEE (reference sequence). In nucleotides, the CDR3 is TGTGCCAGCAGCTTGGTGCGCGGGGCGAACACCGGGGAGCTGTTTTTT. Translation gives CASSLVRGANTGELFF.

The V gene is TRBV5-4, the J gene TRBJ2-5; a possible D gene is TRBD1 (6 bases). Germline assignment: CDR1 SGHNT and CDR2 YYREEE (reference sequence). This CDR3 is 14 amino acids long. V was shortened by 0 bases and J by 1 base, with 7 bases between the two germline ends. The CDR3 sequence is CASSLGTAQETQYF. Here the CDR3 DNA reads TGTGCCAGCAGCTTGGGGACAGCCCAAGAGACCCAGTACTTC.

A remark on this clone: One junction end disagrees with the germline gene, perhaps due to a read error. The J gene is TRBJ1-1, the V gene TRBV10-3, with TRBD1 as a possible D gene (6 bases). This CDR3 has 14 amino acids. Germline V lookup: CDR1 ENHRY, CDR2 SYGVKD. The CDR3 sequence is CAVRTTKGDTEAFF. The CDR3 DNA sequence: TGTGCCGTCAGGACGACTAAGGGGGACACTGAAGCTTTCTTT.

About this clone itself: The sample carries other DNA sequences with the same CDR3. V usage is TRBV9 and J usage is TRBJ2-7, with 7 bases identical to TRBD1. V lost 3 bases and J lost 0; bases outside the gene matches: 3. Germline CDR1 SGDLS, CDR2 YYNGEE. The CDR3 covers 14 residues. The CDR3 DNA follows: TGTGCCAGCAGCGCGGCAGGGGGCTCCTACGAGCAGTACTTC. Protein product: CASSAAGGSYEQYF.

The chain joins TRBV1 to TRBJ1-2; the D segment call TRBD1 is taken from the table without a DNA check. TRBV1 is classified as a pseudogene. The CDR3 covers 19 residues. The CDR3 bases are TGCACCAGCAGCCAAGGTCTTCGGGACAGGGGTAATCCAGGCTATGGCTACACCTTC. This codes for CTSSQGLRDRGNPGYGYTF.

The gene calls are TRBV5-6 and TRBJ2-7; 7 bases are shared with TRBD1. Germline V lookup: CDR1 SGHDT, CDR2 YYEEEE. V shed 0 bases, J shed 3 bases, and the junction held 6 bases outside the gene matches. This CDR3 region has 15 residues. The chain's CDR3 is CASSLGTGSLYEQYF. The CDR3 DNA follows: TGTGCCAGCAGCTTGGGGACAGGTAGTCTCTACGAGCAGTACTTC. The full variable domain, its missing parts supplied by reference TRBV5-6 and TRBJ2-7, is DAGVTQSPTHLIKTRGQQVTLRCSPKSGHDTVSWYQQALGQGPQFIFQYYEEEERQRGNFPDRFSGHQFPNYSSELNVNALLLGDSALYLCASSLGTGSLYEQYFGPGTRLTVT.

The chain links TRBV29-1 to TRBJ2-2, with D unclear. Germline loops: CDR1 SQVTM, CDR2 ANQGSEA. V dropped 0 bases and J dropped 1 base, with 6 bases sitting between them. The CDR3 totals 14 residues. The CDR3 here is CSVEESQNTGELFF. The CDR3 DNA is TGCAGCGTTGAAGAGAGCCAGAACACCGGGGAGCTGTTTTTT.

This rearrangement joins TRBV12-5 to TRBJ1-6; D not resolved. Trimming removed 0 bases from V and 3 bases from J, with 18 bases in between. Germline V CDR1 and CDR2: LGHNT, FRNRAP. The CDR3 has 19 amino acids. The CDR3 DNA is TGTGCTAGTGGTTTGGTATTGTCTGGGCAGGACTACTATAATTCACCCCTCCACTTT. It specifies CASGLVLSGQDYYNSPLHF.